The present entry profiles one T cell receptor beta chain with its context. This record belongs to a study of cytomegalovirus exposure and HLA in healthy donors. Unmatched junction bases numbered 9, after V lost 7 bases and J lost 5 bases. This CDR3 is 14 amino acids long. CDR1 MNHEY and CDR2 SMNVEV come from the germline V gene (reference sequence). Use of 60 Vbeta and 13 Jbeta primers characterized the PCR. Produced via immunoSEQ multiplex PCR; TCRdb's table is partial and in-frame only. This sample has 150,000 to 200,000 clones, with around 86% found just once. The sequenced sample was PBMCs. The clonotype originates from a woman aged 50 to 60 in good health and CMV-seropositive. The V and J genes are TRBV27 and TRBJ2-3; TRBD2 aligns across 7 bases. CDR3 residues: CASTGVGGRDTQYF. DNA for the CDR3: TGTGCCAGCACGGGTGTGGGAGGGCGAGATACGCAGTATTTT.